This T cell receptor beta chain was identified during a study of response to subunit inactivated influenza vaccine. Note on this clonotype: Its specificity is not known.

The study's findings and limits: It was the authors' suggestion that each seasonal influenza vaccination recruits few new T cells.

CDR1 and CDR2 from the germline V gene are SGHDN and FVKESK. Trimming pared 0 bases from V and 13 bases from J, leaving 10 bases between. The CDR3 totals 12 residues. TCRdb reprocessed the RT-PCR reads via MiXCR and lists one record per CDR3 protein. This table holds some 520,000 distinct CDR3 sequences, approximately 17% found once. This rearrangement joins TRBV14 to TRBJ2-1; no clear D gene. The specimen comprised CD4+ T cells sorted from PBMCs, sampled around 2 years after vaccination. The receptor was isolated from a man in his fifties or sixties who received an inactivated influenza vaccine. CDR3 residues: CASSQDRALQFF. The CDR3 nucleotides read TGTGCCAGCAGCCAAGATCGCGCCCTCCAGTTCTTC.